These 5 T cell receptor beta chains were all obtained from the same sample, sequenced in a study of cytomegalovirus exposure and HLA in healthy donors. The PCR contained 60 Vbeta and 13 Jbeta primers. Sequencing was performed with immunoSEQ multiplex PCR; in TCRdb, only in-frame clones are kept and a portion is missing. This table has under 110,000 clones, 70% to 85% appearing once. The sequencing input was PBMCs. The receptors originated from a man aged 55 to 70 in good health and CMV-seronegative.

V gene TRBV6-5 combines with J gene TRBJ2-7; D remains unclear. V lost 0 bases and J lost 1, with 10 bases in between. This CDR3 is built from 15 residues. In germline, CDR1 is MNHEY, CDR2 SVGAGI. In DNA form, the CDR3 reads TGTGCCAGCAGTTACTCCCCCACTGTTTCCTACGAGCAGTACTTC. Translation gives CASSYSPTVSYEQYF.

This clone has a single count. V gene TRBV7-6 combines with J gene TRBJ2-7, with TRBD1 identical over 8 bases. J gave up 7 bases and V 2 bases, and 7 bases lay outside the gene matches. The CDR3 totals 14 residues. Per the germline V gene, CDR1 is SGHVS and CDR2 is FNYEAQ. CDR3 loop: CASSLNPGGGEQYF. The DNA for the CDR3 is TGTGCCAGCAGCTTAAATCCAGGGGGCGGGGAGCAGTACTTC.

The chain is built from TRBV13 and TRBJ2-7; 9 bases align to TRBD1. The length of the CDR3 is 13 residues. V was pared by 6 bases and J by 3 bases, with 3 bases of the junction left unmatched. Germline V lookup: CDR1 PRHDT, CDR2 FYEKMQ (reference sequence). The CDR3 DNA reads TGTGCCAGCAGAGGACAGGGGAACTACGAGCAGTACTTC. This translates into CASRGQGNYEQYF.

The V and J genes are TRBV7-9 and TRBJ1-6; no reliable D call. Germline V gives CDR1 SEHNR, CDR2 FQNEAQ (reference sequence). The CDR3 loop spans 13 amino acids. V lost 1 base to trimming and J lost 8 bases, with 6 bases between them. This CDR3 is CASSLGLDSPLHF. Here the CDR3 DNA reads TGTGCCAGCAGCTTAGGTTTAGATTCACCCCTCCACTTT.

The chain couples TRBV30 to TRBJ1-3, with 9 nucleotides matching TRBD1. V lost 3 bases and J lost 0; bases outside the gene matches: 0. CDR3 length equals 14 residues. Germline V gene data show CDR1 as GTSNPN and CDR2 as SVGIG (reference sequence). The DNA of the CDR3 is TGTGCCTGGAGGGGACAGGGCTCTGGAAACACCATATATTTT. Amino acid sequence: CAWRGQGSGNTIYF.